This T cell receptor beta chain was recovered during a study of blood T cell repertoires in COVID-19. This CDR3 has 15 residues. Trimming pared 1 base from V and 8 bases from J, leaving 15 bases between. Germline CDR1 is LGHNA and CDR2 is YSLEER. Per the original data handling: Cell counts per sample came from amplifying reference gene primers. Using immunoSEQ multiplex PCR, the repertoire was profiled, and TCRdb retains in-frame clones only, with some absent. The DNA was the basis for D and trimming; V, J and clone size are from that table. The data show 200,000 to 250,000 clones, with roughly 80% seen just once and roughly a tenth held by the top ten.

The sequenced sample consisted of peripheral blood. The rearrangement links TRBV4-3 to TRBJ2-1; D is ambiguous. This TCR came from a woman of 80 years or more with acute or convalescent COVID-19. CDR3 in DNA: TGCGCCAGCAGCCAAGGTCTTAACCCGGTCGATGAGCAGTTCTTC. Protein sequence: CASSQGLNPVDEQFF.